The 2 T cell receptor beta chains reported below all come from one sample, sequenced in a study of identical twins. TCRdb re-analysed the 5' RACE reads in MiXCR, keeping a single row per CDR3 protein. Of 300,000 to 400,000 distinct CDR3 sequences listed, approximately 13% were seen once; the top ten hold roughly 7%. The same sample was also used in a study of yellow fever vaccine responses in identical twins.

Sequencing was done on a sample of CD8+ T cells sorted from blood. All receptors come from a woman aged 18-29 years in good health.

This clonotype has ten or more counts. CDR3 DNA: TGTGCCAGCAGTTTATTCGGGGACGAAAGCACAGATACGCAGTATTTT. Translated: CASSLFGDESTDTQYF. The rearrangement joins TRBV12-3 or TRBV12-4 to TRBJ2-3; D possibly matches TRBD1 or TRBD2 (5 bases each). V gave up 2 bases and J gave up 0 bases, with 12 bases separating them. This CDR3 has 16 residues.

This chain joins TRBV9 and TRBJ2-3; no definite D call. This CDR3 has 14 amino acids. Germline V CDR1 and CDR2: SGDLS, YYNGEE. Trimming cost V 0 bases and J 6 bases, with 11 bases left between them. CDR3 bases: TGTGCCAGCAGCGTAGGGATCCTAGGGGATACGCAGTATTTT. Amino acid sequence: CASSVGILGDTQYF.